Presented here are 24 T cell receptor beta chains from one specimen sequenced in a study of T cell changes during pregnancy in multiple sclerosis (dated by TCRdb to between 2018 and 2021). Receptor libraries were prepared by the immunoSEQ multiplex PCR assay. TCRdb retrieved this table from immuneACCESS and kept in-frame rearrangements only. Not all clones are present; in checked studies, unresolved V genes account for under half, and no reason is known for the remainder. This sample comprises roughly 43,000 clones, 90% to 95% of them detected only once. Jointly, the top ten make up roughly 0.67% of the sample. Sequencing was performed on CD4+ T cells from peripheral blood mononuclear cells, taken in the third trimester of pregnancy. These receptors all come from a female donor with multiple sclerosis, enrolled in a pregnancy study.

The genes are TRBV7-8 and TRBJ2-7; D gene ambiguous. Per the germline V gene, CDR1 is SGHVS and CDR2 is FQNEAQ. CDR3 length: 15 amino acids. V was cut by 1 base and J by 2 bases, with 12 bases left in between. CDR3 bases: TGTGCCAGCAGCTTAGGTGGTAGCTTAGCCTACGAGCAGTACTTC. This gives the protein CASSLGGSLAYEQYF.

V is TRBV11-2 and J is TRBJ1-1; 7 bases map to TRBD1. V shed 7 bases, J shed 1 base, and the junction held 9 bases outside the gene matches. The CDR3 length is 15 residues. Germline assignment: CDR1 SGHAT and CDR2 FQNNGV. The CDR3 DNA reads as TGTGCCAGCACCCAAACAGGGGTCAAGAACACTGAAGCTTTCTTT. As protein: CASTQTGVKNTEAFF.

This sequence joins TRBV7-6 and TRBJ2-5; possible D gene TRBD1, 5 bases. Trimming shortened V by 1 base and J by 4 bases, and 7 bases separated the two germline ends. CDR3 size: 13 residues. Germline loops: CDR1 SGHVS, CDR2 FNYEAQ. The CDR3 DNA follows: TGTGCCAGCAGCTTAGGGGGCAGAGAGACCCAGTACTTC. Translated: CASSLGGRETQYF. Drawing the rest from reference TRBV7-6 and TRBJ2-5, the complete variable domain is GAGVSQSPRYKVTKRGQDVALRCDPISGHVSLYWYRQALGQGPEFLTYFNYEAQQDKSGLPNDRFSAERPEGSISTLTIQRTEQRDSAMYRCASSLGGRETQYFGPGTRLLVL.

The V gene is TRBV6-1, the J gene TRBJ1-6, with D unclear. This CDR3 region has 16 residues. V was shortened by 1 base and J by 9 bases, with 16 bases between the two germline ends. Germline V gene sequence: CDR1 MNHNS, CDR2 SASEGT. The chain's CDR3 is CASSEGRSRLFSPLHF. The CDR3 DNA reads TGTGCCAGCAGTGAAGGACGGTCCAGACTTTTTTCACCCCTCCACTTT.

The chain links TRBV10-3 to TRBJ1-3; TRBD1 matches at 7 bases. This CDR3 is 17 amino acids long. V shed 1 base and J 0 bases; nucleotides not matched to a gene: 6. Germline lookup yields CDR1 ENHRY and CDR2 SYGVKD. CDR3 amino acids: CAISELDRLSSGNTIYF. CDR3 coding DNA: TGTGCCATCAGTGAGTTGGACAGGCTGAGCTCTGGAAACACCATATATTTT.

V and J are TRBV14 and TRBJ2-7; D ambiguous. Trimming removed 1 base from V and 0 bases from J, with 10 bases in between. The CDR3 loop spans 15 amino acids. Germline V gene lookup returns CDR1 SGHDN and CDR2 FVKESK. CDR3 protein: CASSQASLLSYEQYF. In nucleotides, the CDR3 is TGTGCCAGCAGCCAAGCTTCCCTACTCTCCTACGAGCAGTACTTC.

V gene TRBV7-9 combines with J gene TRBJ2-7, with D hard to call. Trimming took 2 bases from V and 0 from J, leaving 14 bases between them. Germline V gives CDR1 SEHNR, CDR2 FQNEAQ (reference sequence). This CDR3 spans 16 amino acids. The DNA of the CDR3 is TGTGCCAGCAGCTTAACTAAGTCCCCTAGCTCCTACGAGCAGTACTTC. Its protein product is CASSLTKSPSSYEQYF. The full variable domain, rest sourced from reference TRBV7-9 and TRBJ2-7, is DTGVSQNPRHKITKRGQNVTFRCDPISEHNRLYWYRQTLGQGPEFLTYFQNEAQLEKSRLLSDRFSAERPKGSFSTLEIQRTEQGDSAMYLCASSLTKSPSSYEQYFGPGTRLTVT.

The CDR3 DNA reads as TGTGCCAGCTCACCGCTTAGGGCTAGCGGAACCACAGATACGCAGTATTTT. Translation: CASSPLRASGTTDTQYF. The chain links TRBV18 to TRBJ2-3, with TRBD2 identical over 7 bases. The CDR3 is 17 residues long. Germline V CDR1 and CDR2: KGHSH, LQKENI. The J segment lost 2 bases and the V segment lost 3 bases, leaving 11 bases of the junction unmatched. Full variable domain (rest looked up from reference TRBV18 and TRBJ2-3): NAGVMQNPRHLVRRRGQEARLRCSPMKGHSHVYWYRQLPEEGLKFMVYLQKENIIDESGMPKERFSAEFPKEGPSILRIQQVVRGDSAAYFCASSPLRASGTTDTQYFGPGTRLTVL.

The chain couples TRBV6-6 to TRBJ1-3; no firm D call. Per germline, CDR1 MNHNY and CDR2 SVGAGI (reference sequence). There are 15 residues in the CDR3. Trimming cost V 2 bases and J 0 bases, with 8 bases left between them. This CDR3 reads CASSYDRFSGNTIYF. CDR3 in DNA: TGTGCCAGCAGTTACGATAGATTCTCTGGAAACACCATATATTTT.

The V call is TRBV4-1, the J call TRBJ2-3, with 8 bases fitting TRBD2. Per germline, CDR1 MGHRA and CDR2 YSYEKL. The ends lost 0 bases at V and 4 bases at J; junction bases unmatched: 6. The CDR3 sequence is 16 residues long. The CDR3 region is CASSQDLAGGSDTQYF. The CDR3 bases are TGCGCCAGCAGCCAAGACTTGGCGGGAGGTTCAGATACGCAGTATTTT.

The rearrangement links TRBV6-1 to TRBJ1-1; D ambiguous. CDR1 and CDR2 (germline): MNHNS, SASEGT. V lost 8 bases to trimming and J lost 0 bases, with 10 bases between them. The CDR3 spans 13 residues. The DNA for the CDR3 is TGTGCCAGCTATGAGGGAGTGAACACTGAAGCTTTCTTT. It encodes CASYEGVNTEAFF.

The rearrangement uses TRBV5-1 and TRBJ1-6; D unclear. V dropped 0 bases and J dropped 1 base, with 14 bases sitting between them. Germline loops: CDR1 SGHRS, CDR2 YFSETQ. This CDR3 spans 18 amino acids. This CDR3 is CASSLGAVGNSYNSPLHF. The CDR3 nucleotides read TGCGCCAGCAGCTTGGGTGCGGTCGGGAATTCCTATAATTCACCCCTCCACTTT.

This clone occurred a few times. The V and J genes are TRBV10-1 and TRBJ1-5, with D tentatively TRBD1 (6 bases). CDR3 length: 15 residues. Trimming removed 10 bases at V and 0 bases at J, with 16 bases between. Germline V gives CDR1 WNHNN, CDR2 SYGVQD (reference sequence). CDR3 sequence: CATHPGEHSNQPQHF. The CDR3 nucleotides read TGCGCCACCCACCCAGGGGAGCATAGCAATCAGCCCCAGCATTTT.

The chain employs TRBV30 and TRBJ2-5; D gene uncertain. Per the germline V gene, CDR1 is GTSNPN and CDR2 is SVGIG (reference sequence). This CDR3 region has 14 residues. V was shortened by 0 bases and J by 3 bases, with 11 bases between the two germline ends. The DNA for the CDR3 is TGTGCCTGGAGTGTACAAGACTTAAAAGAGACCCAGTACTTC. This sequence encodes CAWSVQDLKETQYF.

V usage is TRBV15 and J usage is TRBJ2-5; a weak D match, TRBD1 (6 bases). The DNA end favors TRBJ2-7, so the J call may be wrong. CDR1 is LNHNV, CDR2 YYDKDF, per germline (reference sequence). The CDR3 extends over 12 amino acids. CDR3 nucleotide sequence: TGTGCCACCAGCAGTATCAGGGGCGAGCAGTACTTC. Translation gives CATSSIRGEQYF.

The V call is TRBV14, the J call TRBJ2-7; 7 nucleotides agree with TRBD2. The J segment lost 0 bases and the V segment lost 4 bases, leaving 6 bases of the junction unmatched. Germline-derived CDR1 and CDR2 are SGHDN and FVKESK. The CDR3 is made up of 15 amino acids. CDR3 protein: CASSPLAASSYEQYF. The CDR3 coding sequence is TGTGCCAGCAGCCCCCTAGCGGCTAGCTCCTACGAGCAGTACTTC.

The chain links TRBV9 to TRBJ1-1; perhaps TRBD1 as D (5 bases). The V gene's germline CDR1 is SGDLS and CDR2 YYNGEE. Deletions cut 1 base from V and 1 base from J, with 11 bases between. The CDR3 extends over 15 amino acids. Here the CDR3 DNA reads TGTGCCAGCAGCGTATCGGGGGAACGGAACACTGAAGCTTTCTTT. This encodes CASSVSGERNTEAFF.

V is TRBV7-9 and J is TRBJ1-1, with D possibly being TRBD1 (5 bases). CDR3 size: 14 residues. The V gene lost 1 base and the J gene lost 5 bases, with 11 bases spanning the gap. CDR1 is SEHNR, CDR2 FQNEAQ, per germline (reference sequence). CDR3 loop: CASSLVSAGTEAFF. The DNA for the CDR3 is TGTGCCAGCAGCTTAGTCTCTGCAGGGACTGAAGCTTTCTTT.

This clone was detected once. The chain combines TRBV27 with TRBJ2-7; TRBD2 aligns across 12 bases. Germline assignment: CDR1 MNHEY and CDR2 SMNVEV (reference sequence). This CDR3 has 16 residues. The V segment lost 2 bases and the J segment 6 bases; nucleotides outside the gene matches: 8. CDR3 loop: CASSLGRLAGVGEQYF. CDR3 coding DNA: TGTGCCAGCAGTTTAGGGAGACTAGCGGGAGTGGGCGAGCAGTACTTC.

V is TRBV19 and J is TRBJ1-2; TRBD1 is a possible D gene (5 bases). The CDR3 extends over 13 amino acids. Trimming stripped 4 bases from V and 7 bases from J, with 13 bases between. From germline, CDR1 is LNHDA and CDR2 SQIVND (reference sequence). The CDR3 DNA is TGTGCCAGTAGTAGGGACCAGCGGGGTGGCTACACCTTC. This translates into CASSRDQRGGYTF.

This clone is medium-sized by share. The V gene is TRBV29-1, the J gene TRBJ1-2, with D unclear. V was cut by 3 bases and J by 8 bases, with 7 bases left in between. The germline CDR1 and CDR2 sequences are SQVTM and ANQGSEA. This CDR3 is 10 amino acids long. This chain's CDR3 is CSVDLAGYTF. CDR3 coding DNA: TGCAGCGTTGATCTTGCGGGCTACACCTTC.

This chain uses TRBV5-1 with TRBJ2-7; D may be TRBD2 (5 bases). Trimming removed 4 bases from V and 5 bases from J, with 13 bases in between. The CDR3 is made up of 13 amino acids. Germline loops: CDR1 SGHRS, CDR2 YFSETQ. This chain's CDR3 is CASSKVGEHEQYF. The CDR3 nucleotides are TGCGCCAGCAGCAAGGTCGGGGAACACGAGCAGTACTTC. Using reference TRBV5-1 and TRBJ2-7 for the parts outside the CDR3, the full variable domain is KAGVTQTPRYLIKTRGQQVTLSCSPISGHRSVSWYQQTPGQGLQFLFEYFSETQRNKGNFPGRFSGRQFSNSRSEMNVSTLELGDSALYLCASSKVGEHEQYFGPGTRLTVT.

The CDR3 DNA sequence: TGTGCCAGCAGCCCGCTAGGAAGGCGGGAGGGAGGGGCTGAGCAGTTCTTC. Encoded protein: CASSPLGRREGGAEQFF. The rearrangement joins TRBV11-2 to TRBJ2-1; 9 nucleotides align to TRBD2. The germline V gene has CDR1 SGHAT and CDR2 FQNNGV. CDR3 length equals 17 residues. The trim removed 5 bases at V and 9 bases at J, leaving 17 bases unmatched.

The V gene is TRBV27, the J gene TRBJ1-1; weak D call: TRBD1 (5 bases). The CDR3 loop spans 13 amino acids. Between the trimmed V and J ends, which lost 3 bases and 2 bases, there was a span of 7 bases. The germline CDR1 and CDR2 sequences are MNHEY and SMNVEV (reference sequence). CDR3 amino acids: CASSFQGNTEAFF. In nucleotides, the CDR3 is TGTGCCAGCAGTTTTCAGGGAAACACTGAAGCTTTCTTT.